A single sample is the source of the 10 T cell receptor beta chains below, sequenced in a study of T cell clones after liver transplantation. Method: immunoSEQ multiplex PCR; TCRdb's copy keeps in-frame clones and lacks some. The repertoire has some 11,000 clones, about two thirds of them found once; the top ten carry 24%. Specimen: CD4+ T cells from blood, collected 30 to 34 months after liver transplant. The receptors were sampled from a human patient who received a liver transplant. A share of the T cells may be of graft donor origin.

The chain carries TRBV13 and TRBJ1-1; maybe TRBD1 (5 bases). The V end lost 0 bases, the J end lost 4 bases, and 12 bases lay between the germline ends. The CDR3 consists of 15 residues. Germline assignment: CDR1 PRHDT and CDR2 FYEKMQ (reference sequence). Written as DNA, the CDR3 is TGTGCCAGCAGCTTAGGCGGCGGGGGGACCACTGAAGCTTTCTTT. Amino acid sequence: CASSLGGGGTTEAFF.

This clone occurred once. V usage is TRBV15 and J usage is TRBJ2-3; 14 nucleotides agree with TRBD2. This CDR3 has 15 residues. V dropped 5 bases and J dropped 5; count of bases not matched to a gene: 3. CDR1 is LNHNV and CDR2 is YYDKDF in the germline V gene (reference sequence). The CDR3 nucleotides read TGTGCCACCAGCGGACTAGCGGGAGGATTAGATACGCAGTATTTT. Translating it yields CATSGLAGGLDTQYF.

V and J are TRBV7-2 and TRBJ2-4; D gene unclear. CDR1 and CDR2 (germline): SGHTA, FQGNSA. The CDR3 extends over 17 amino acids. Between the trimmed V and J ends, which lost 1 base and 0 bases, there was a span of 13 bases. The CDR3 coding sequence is TGTGCCAGCAGCTTAGTTGGCGGAAGCCTAGCCAAAAACATTCAGTACTTC. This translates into CASSLVGGSLAKNIQYF.

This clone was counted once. Written as DNA, the CDR3 is TGTGCCAGCAGCTTGGGGGGGACAGCCCACCCGGCCCAGCATTTT. Translated: CASSLGGTAHPAQHF. The gene calls are TRBV5-4 and TRBJ1-5, with 7 bases aligning to TRBD1. Germline V CDR1 and CDR2: SGHNT, YYREEE (reference sequence). The CDR3 has 15 residues. V dropped 0 bases and J dropped 11; count of bases not matched to a gene: 11.

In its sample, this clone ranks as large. The CDR3 bases are TGTGCCAGCAGTTTGTCCCTCACCGGGGAGCTGTTTTTT. As protein: CASSLSLTGELFF. The rearrangement uses TRBV27 and TRBJ2-2; D is undetermined. Germline lookup yields CDR1 MNHEY and CDR2 SMNVEV (reference sequence). The CDR3 is 13 amino acids. With 3 bases removed from V and 4 bases from J, the gap between germline ends came to 6 bases.

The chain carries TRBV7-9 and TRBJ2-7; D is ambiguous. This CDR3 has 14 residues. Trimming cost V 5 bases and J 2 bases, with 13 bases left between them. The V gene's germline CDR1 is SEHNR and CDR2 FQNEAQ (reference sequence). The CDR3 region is CASSPPNDAYEQYV. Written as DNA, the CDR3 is TGTGCCAGCAGCCCCCCAAATGATGCCTACGAGCAGTACGTC.

CDR3 sequence: CSVESSCHEQYV. DNA for the CDR3: TGCAGCGTTGAATCTAGTTGCCACGAGCAGTACGTC. The genes are TRBV29-1 and TRBJ2-7, with unresolved D. The CDR3 has 12 residues. Trimming took off 2 bases at V and 5 bases at J, with 10 bases between the two ends. Germline CDR1 reads SQVTM; CDR2 reads ANQGSEA.

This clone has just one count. CDR3 in amino acids: CASSSLSKAGTDKRLNYGYTF. The CDR3 coding sequence is TGTGCCAGCAGTTCTTTATCAAAGGCCGGGACAGACAAACGTTTGAACTATGGCTACACCTTC. The V gene is TRBV27, the J gene TRBJ1-2; 7 bases align to TRBD1. The CDR3 totals 21 residues. Germline CDR1 reads MNHEY; CDR2 reads SMNVEV (reference sequence). Trimming cost V 4 bases and J 2 bases; bases outside gene matches: 25.

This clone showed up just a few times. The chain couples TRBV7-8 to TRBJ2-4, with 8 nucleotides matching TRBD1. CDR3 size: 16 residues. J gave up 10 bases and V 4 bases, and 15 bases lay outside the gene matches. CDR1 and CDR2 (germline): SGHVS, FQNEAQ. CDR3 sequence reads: CASSSIPTQGAEIQYF. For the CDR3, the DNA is TGTGCCAGCAGCTCAATCCCTACCCAGGGGGCAGAAATTCAGTACTTC.

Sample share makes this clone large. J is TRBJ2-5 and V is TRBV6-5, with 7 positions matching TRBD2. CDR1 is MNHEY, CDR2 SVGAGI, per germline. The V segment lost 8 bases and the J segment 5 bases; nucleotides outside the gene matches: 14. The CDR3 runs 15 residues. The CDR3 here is CASHTFGGEEETQYF. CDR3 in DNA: TGTGCCAGCCATACCTTTGGGGGGGAGGAGGAGACCCAGTACTTC.